This record concerns one T cell receptor beta chain sequence. Profiled with immunoSEQ multiplex PCR; TCRdb holds only in-frame clones, not every one. The data hold roughly 40,000 clones, with 88% observed a single time. This sample is drawn from a study of blood T cell repertoires in COVID-19. This CDR3 is 17 amino acids long. Germline lookup yields CDR1 SGHNT and CDR2 YENEEA. V was pared by 3 bases and J by 5 bases, with 22 bases between. Sequenced sample: peripheral blood. The receptor comes from a woman aged 70-85 years with acute or convalescent COVID-19. The chain joins TRBV11-3 to TRBJ1-1; D is unresolved. For the CDR3, the DNA is TGTGCCAGCAGCTTTAAGGATCCGCGGGGATGGGGAACTGAAGCTTTCTTT. Its protein product is CASSFKDPRGWGTEAFF. Complete variable domain (other parts from reference TRBV11-3 and TRBJ1-1): EAGVVQSPRYKIIEKKQPVAFWCNPISGHNTLYWYLQNLGQGPELLIRYENEEAVDDSQLPKDRFSAERLKGVDSTLKIQPAELGDSAVYLCASSFKDPRGWGTEAFFGQGTRLTVV.